This TCR beta chain derives from a study of cytomegalovirus exposure and HLA in healthy donors. For the study at large: The 90 to 150 validation repertoires and the approximately 630 first-cohort repertoires shared a platform, a later analysis reported.

The validation cohort, a group of 130 or so subjects, included the donors and was separate from the approximately 700-subject first cohort. Worth noting for this clone: Its matching antigen is unknown.

Regarding the study as a whole: The study listed under 200 cytomegalovirus-associated TCR beta chains.

Sequencing used immunoSEQ multiplex PCR; TCRdb keeps in-frame clones, though not all of them. The table records about 200,000 clones, about three quarters of them present only once. Trimming took 7 bases from V and 8 from J, leaving 21 bases between them. The CDR3 sequence is 14 residues long. Germline V gene sequence: CDR1 SQVTM, CDR2 ANQGSEA. This sequence joins TRBV29-1 and TRBJ2-1, with D perhaps TRBD1 (7 bases). The TCR comes from a woman aged 25 to 39 in good health and CMV-seronegative. The specimen sequenced was PBMCs. The CDR3 region has the DNA TGCAGCGCCAGGGACAGACTCGGGGGCTATGAGCAGTTCTTC. It specifies CSARDRLGGYEQFF.